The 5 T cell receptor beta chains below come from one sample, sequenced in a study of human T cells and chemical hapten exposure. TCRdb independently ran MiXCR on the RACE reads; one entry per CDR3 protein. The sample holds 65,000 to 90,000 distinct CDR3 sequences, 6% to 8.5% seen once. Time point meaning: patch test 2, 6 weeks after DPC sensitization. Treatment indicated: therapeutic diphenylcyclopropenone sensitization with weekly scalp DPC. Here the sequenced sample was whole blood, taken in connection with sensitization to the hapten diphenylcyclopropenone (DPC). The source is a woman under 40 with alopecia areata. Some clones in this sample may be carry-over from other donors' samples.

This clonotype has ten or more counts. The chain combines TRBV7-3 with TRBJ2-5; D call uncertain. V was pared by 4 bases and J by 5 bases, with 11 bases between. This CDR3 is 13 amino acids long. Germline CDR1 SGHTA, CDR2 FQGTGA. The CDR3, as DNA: TGTGCCAGCAGCTCCCAGGTTCGGGAGACCCAGTACTTC. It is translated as CASSSQVRETQYF.

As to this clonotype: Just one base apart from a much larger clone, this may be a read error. The CDR3 DNA reads as TGTGCCAGCAGCTTAGCTCAAGGGGCAGCTGAAGCTTTCTTT. This gives the protein CASSLAQGAAEAFF. The chain recombines TRBV7-6 with TRBJ1-1; maybe TRBD1 (5 bases). V lost 0 bases and J 6 bases, leaving 11 bases between the germline ends. The length of the CDR3 is 14 residues. Germline CDR1 SGHVS, CDR2 FNYEAQ. Full variable domain (outside the CDR3, taken from reference TRBV7-6 and TRBJ1-1): GAGVSQSPRYKVTKRGQDVALRCDPISGHVSLYWYRQALGQGPEFLTYFNYEAQQDKSGLPNDRFSAERPEGSISTLTIQRTEQRDSAMYRCASSLAQGAAEAFFGQGTRLTVV.

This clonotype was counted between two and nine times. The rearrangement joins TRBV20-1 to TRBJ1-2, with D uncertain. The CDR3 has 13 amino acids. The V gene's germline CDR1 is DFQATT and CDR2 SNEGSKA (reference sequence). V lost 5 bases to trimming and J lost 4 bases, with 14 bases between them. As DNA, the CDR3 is TGCAGTGCTTCCGAAAAGAGTCGCTATGGCTACACCTTC. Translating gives CSASEKSRYGYTF.

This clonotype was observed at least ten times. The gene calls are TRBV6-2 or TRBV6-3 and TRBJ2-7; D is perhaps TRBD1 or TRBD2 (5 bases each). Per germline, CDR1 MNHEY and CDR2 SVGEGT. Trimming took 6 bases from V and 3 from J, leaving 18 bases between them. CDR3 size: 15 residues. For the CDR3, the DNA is TGTGCCAGCAGGGAACTAGGGACGGCTGACTACGAGCAGTACTTC. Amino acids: CASRELGTADYEQYF.

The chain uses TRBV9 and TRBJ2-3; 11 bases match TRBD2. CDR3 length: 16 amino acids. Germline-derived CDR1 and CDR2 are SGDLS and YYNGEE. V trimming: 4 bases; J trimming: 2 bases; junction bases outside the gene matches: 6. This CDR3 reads CASSSLAGGITDTQYF. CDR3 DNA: TGTGCCAGCAGCTCCCTAGCGGGGGGCATCACAGATACGCAGTATTTT.